This is a list of T cell receptor beta chains from one sample in a study of cytomegalovirus exposure and HLA in healthy donors. The protocol was immunoSEQ multiplex PCR, while the TCRdb copy is restricted to in-frame clones and leaves out a portion. This table has about 160,000 clones, around 83% appearing once. Sample: PBMCs. The receptors were sampled from a girl aged 2 to 10 in good health and CMV-seropositive. The CDR3 runs from the conserved cysteine through the conserved F or W. Each record gives: clone size, J gene, V gene, CDR3 protein. Size tells how often a clone was seen (once, few, many) or the class of an expanded clone, and some rows leave it out.

few TRBJ1-4 TRBV28 CASSKLDREREKLFF
. TRBJ2-3 TRBV7-8 CASSLLDTQYF
. TRBJ1-1 TRBV28 CASSLDRGEFEAFF
. TRBJ2-5 TRBV11-2 CASSPQGLVQETQYF
. TRBJ2-6 TRBV7-3 CASSLEYSGANVLTF
. TRBJ1-3 TRBV30 CAWITGQGFFGNTIYF
few TRBJ2-1 TRBV28 CASSSLDRVNEQFF
. TRBJ2-5 TRBV19 CASSMVVETSGTETQYF
once TRBJ2-7 TRBV5-1 CASSLQTSSNEQYF
. TRBJ2-7 TRBV4-1 CASSPLPRGSGNEQYF
few TRBJ2-5 TRBV7-3 CARQETQYF
once TRBJ2-1 TRBV6-1 CASKAGGLRNEQFF
. TRBJ2-7 TRBV30 CAWAIQAGRYEQYF